Each of the 18 T cell receptor beta chains below was sequenced from the same sample in a study of STAT5B mutations in CD4+ large granular lymphocyte leukemia. The repertoire was sequenced with immunoSEQ multiplex PCR; TCRdb's copy has only in-frame clones and lacks some. The profile covers roughly 21,000 clones, with 75% appearing a single time and about 4.2% taken by the ten largest. Sequences were obtained from CD4+ T cells from blood buffy coats. The receptor set was obtained from a human donor in good health.

The chain joins TRBV25-1 to TRBJ1-4, with TRBD1 as a possible D gene (5 bases). The CDR3 is 17 amino acids. V lost 2 bases and J lost 7, with 20 bases in between. The V gene's germline CDR1 is MGHDK and CDR2 SYGVNS. CDR3 in amino acids: CASSELWGGKGGEKLFF. The CDR3 DNA is TGTGCCAGCAGTGAACTTTGGGGGGGAAAGGGAGGTGAAAAACTGTTTTTT.

This clone was detected only a few times. V usage is TRBV7-8 and J usage is TRBJ1-1; D uncertain. V lost 3 bases, J lost 5 bases, and 10 bases lay in between. Per the germline V gene, CDR1 is SGHVS and CDR2 is FQNEAQ. The CDR3 runs 13 residues. The CDR3 spells CASSFIGGTEAFF. The CDR3 coding sequence is TGTGCCAGCAGCTTTATCGGTGGGACTGAAGCTTTCTTT. Variable domain in full (rest from reference TRBV7-8 and TRBJ1-1): GAGVSQSPRYKVAKRGQDVALRCDPISGHVSLFWYQQALGQGPEFLTYFQNEAQLDKSGLPSDRFFAERPEGSVSTLKIQRTQQEDSAVYLCASSFIGGTEAFFGQGTRLTVV.

This clone was picked up one time. Here the CDR3 DNA reads TGTGCCAGTAGTCGGGCGGTAATGAACACTGAAGCTTTCTTT. Translating it yields CASSRAVMNTEAFF. This chain joins TRBV19 and TRBJ1-1; D remains unclear. The V end was cut by 5 bases, the J end by 0 bases, with 10 bases between. CDR1 is LNHDA and CDR2 is SQIVND in the germline V gene (reference sequence). This CDR3 has 14 residues.

Only a few counts were recorded for this clone. The chain uses TRBV19 and TRBJ2-7, with D uncertain. The CDR3 covers 14 residues. Between the trimmed V and J ends, which lost 7 bases and 3 bases, there was a span of 16 bases. Germline-derived CDR1 and CDR2 are LNHDA and SQIVND (reference sequence). The CDR3 DNA is TGTGCCAGTATTACAGTGGACCCTATCTACGAGCAGTACTTC. It encodes CASITVDPIYEQYF.

This chain connects TRBV5-4 to TRBJ2-6, with 9 bases identical to TRBD1. Looked up from germline, CDR1 is SGHNT and CDR2 is YYREEE (reference sequence). V was clipped by 0 bases and J by 2 bases; unmatched bases: 3. This CDR3 spans 17 amino acids. DNA of the CDR3: TGTGCCAGCAGCTTGGGACAGGGGGTAGCTGGGGCCAACGTCCTGACTTTC. It codes for CASSLGQGVAGANVLTF.

This clone has only a few counts. The V call is TRBV2, the J call TRBJ1-3; 7 nucleotides line up with TRBD1. Germline V CDR1 and CDR2: SNHLY, FYNNEI. This CDR3 is 11 amino acids long. CDR3 protein: CVTSRGNTIYF. CDR3 nucleotide sequence: TGTGTCACAAGCAGGGGGAACACCATATATTTT.

Here the CDR3 reads CASSYSGQGTYEQYF. The CDR3 DNA reads as TGTGCCAGCAGTTACTCAGGACAGGGGACCTACGAGCAGTACTTC. The chain joins TRBV6-5 to TRBJ2-7, with TRBD1 matching over 9 bases. Germline assignment: CDR1 MNHEY and CDR2 SVGAGI. The CDR3 runs 15 residues. Germline trimming cut 0 bases from V and 2 bases from J; bases unmatched to any gene: 2.

The chain uses TRBV7-2 and TRBJ2-7; 14 nucleotides match TRBD2. The CDR3 is 16 residues long. Losses at the gene ends were 1 base for V and 2 bases for J; bases not matched to a gene: 1. Germline V gives CDR1 SGHTA, CDR2 FQGNSA. The CDR3 protein is CASSLGGLAGAYEQYF. The CDR3 bases are TGTGCCAGCAGCTTAGGGGGACTAGCGGGGGCCTACGAGCAGTACTTC.

The sample holds one count of this clone. The V and J genes are TRBV11-3 and TRBJ2-1; the D is unclear. CDR1 is SGHNT, CDR2 YENEEA, per germline. Between the trimmed V and J ends, which lost 1 base and 0 bases, there was a span of 13 bases. This CDR3 region has 17 residues. This CDR3 reads CASSLAPSQFSYNEQFF. For the CDR3, the DNA is TGTGCCAGCAGCTTAGCTCCCTCTCAGTTCTCCTACAATGAGCAGTTCTTC.

This clone came up a few times. The rearrangement joins TRBV5-4 to TRBJ1-2, with TRBD1 matching 7 bases. J gave up 4 bases and V 10 bases, and 13 bases lay outside the gene matches. This CDR3 has 14 residues. Germline loops: CDR1 SGHNT, CDR2 YYREEE (reference sequence). The CDR3 coding sequence is TGTGCCGGGCGAGCGGGACAGAGTTCCTATGGCTACACCTTC. Its protein product is CAGRAGQSSYGYTF.

In DNA form, the CDR3 reads TGTGCCAGCAGCTTGGGACCAGCGGGAGGGGTCACAGATACGCAGTATTTT. It translates to CASSLGPAGGVTDTQYF. This chain uses TRBV5-4 with TRBJ2-3; 10 bases fit TRBD2. There are 17 residues in the CDR3. Germline V CDR1 and CDR2: SGHNT, YYREEE (reference sequence). The V segment lost 0 bases and the J segment 2 bases; nucleotides outside the gene matches: 6.

The rearrangement links TRBV6-1 to TRBJ2-7, with unresolved D. Looked up from germline, CDR1 is MNHNS and CDR2 is SASEGT. The CDR3 has 11 residues. The germline V and J ends were trimmed by 7 bases and 6 bases, with 10 bases remaining between them. The CDR3 DNA follows: TGTGCCAGCACCGCTCCAGCCGAGCAGTACTTC. Residues: CASTAPAEQYF.

In this sample, this clone turned up once. This chain joins TRBV11-3 and TRBJ2-2; tentatively, D is TRBD1 (5 bases). Germline lookup yields CDR1 SGHNT and CDR2 YENEEA. The CDR3 consists of 14 residues. The ends were cut back, 1 base at V and 9 bases at J, with 12 bases in the middle. The CDR3 reads CASSLGSGIWELFF. The CDR3 DNA reads as TGTGCCAGCAGCTTAGGTTCAGGGATCTGGGAGCTGTTTTTT.

The chain joins TRBV6-5 to TRBJ2-1, with 7 nucleotides matching TRBD2. Germline V gene data show CDR1 as MNHEY and CDR2 as SVGAGI. The V gene end was trimmed by 7 bases and the J gene end by 5 bases; junction bases not matched to a gene: 11. This CDR3 has 15 amino acids. CDR3 in amino acids: CASIGGGLGDNEQFF. In DNA form, the CDR3 reads TGTGCCAGCATCGGGGGAGGACTAGGCGACAATGAGCAGTTCTTC.

CDR3 DNA sequence: TGTGCCAGCTCGCAAAACAGCAATAGCAATCAGCCCCAGCATTTT. The encoded protein is CASSQNSNSNQPQHF. J is TRBJ1-5 and V is TRBV18; D unclear. This CDR3 is built from 15 residues. Per germline, CDR1 KGHSH and CDR2 LQKENI. V shed 6 bases and J shed 0 bases, with 12 bases lying between them.

The DNA for the CDR3 is TGTGCCAGCAGTTTGGCCGGGGGTACCACTGAAGCTTTCTTT. Encoded protein: CASSLAGGTTEAFF. The chain is built from TRBV6-5 and TRBJ1-1, with a weak D call TRBD1 (5 bases). Germline V gives CDR1 MNHEY, CDR2 SVGAGI. The CDR3 consists of 14 residues. V lost 4 bases to trimming and J lost 4 bases, with 13 bases between them.

This chain links TRBV19 with TRBJ2-1, with 9 bases matching TRBD1. The CDR3 spans 15 residues. Looked up from germline, CDR1 is LNHDA and CDR2 is SQIVND (reference sequence). Trimming took 9 bases from V and 3 from J; bases not matched to a gene: 9. The CDR3 sequence is CASAPGQGGYNEQFF. CDR3 DNA sequence: TGTGCCAGCGCCCCGGGACAGGGAGGCTACAATGAGCAGTTCTTC.

The chain recombines TRBV11-2 with TRBJ2-7, with D perhaps TRBD2 (6 bases). Germline V gives CDR1 SGHAT, CDR2 FQNNGV. V was pared by 3 bases and J by 5 bases, with 20 bases between. The CDR3 extends over 16 amino acids. The CDR3 DNA is TGTGCCAGCAGCTTGGAGGGGTCAAACTTAGCTGACGAGCAGTACTTC. This codes for CASSLEGSNLADEQYF.